A selection of T cell receptor beta chains follows, all from one sample in a study of Ad26.COV2.S vaccination and SARS-CoV-2 variants. Profiled with immunoSEQ multiplex PCR; TCRdb holds only in-frame clones, not every one. The sample has approximately 240,000 clones, roughly 90% seen once. This material consisted of peripheral blood, taken in a trial of Ad26.COV2.S vaccine versus placebo. These TCRs come from a person between 18 and 60 years old who received the Ad26.COV2.S COVID-19 vaccine or a placebo. CDR3s include the opening cysteine and the closing phenylalanine or tryptophan. The D gene is left open where the match is weak. Not every row has a clone size; where given, it reads once, few, many or a size class.

clone_size j_call cdr3_length d_call v_call cdr3_nt cdr3_aa
NA TRBJ2-3 16 NA TRBV19 TGTGCCAGTAGTCTCCAGGGGCCCGGGGGGACAGATACGCAGTATTTT CASSLQGPGGTDTQYF
NA TRBJ2-7 12 NA TRBV29-1 TGCAGCGTTGAGGTCAGGGACTACGAGCAGTACTTC CSVEVRDYEQYF
NA TRBJ1-1 12 TRBD1 TRBV7-9 TGTGCCAGCAGCTTGACAGGGCCTGAAGCTTTCTTT CASSLTGPEAFF
NA TRBJ2-1 15 TRBD2 TRBV28 TGTGCCAGCAGGGAAGCGGGAGCTGGGGTCAATGAGCAGTTCTTC CASREAGAGVNEQFF
NA TRBJ2-3 16 TRBD2 TRBV5-4 TGTGCCAGCAGCGCGGGGACTAGCGGTTGGGGAGATACGCAGTATTTT CASSAGTSGWGDTQYF
NA TRBJ2-5 16 NA TRBV18 TGTGCCAGCTCACCTCCGGGACGGCACACCCAAGAGACCCAGTACTTC CASSPPGRHTQETQYF
NA TRBJ1-6 15 NA TRBV14 TGTGCCAGCAGCCAAGATCGGGGAGCCGGTTCACCCCTCCACTTT CASSQDRGAGSPLHF
NA TRBJ2-5 14 TRBD1 TRBV28 TGTGCCAGCAGTGCCCCAGGGGGCCGGGAGACCCAGTACTTC CASSAPGGRETQYF
few TRBJ2-3 17 TRBD1 TRBV4-3 TGCGCCAGCAGCCGCGGACAGGGGGCGGTTGTTGGAGATACGCAGTATTTT CASSRGQGAVVGDTQYF
NA TRBJ2-7 14 TRBD1 TRBV18 TGTGCCAGCTCACCGGACAGGCCCCGGGAAGGCTTGTACTTC CASSPDRPREGLYF
NA TRBJ1-5 15 TRBD1 TRBV6-5 TGTGCCACCGGGACAGGGACCATTAGCAATCAGCCCCAGCATTTT CATGTGTISNQPQHF
NA TRBJ2-1 15 TRBD1 TRBV5-4 TGTGCCAGCAGCGAAACACAGGGGTCCTACAATGAGCAGTTCTTC CASSETQGSYNEQFF
NA TRBJ1-2 13 NA TRBV6-5 TGTGCCAGCAGTTACTCGGGGTCGCATGGCTACACCTTC CASSYSGSHGYTF
NA TRBJ1-1 16 TRBD1 TRBV4-1 TGCGCCAGCAGCCAAGCCTTCCTTGCAGGGGGCACTGAAGCTTTCTTT CASSQAFLAGGTEAFF
NA TRBJ2-1 12 NA TRBV11-3 TGTGCCAGCGGGAGCTCCTACAATGAGCAGTTCTTC CASGSSYNEQFF
NA TRBJ2-5 13 NA TRBV28 TGTGCCAGCAGTTTAACGAGTCCAGAGACCCAGTACTTC CASSLTSPETQYF
NA TRBJ1-2 16 NA TRBV5-8 TGTGCCAGCAGCTTCGGCAGGGTCGTCCCCAACTATGGCTACACCTTC CASSFGRVVPNYGYTF
few TRBJ2-7 15 TRBD2 TRBV4-3 TGCGCCAGCAGCCCTGGGACTAGCGGGGGGTACGAGCAGTACTTC CASSPGTSGGYEQYF